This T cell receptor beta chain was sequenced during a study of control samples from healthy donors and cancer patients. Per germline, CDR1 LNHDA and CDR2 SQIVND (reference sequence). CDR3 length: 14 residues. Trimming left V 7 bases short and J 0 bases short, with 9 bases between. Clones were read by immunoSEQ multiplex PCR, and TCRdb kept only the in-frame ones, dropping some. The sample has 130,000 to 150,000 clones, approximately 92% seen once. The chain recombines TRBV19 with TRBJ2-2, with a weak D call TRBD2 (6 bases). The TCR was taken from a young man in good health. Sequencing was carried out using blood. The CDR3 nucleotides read TGTGCCAGTATTGGGGGGACGAACACCGGGGAGCTGTTTTTT. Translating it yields CASIGGTNTGELFF.